This passage covers 29 T cell receptor beta chains from one sample sequenced in a study of T-cell memory formation after mild COVID-19. TCRdb redid the calling of the 5' RACE reads with MiXCR, one entry per CDR3 protein. The sample holds fewer than 300,000 distinct CDR3 sequences; over 15% are singletons and the top ten take approximately 20%. Sequencing input: PBMCs or a T cell subset sorted from them (not recorded which). The receptors originated from a man aged 18 to 30 who had mild COVID-19 (a few samples of this study predate the infection). Cell type and time point are not known.

This clonotype appeared a few times. The rearrangement uses TRBV20-1 and TRBJ2-2, with 14 bases lining up with TRBD2. J gave up 4 bases and V 3 bases, and 7 bases lay outside the gene matches. The CDR3 has 17 residues. Germline values: CDR1 DFQATT, CDR2 SNEGSKA (reference sequence). The CDR3: CSASAPGLAGATGELFF. The CDR3 coding sequence is TGCAGTGCTAGCGCGCCGGGACTAGCGGGGGCCACCGGGGAGCTGTTTTTT.

The rearrangement uses TRBV14 and TRBJ2-7; TRBD1 matches 7 bases. The J segment lost 8 bases and the V segment lost 4 bases, leaving 2 bases of the junction unmatched. Germline V gene data show CDR1 as SGHDN and CDR2 as FVKESK. There are 11 residues in the CDR3. CDR3 DNA: TGTGCCAGCAGCCCAGGGGGAAAGCAGTACTTC. Its protein is CASSPGGKQYF.

The chain combines TRBV3-1 with TRBJ2-3; 7 bases line up with TRBD2. This CDR3 is 14 amino acids long. In germline, CDR1 is LGHDT, CDR2 YNNKEL (reference sequence). The J segment lost 10 bases and the V segment lost 1 base, leaving 8 bases of the junction unmatched. CDR3 DNA sequence: TGTGCCAGCAGCCAAGGGGAGGGGCGAAGGGCGCAGTATTTT. Its translation is CASSQGEGRRAQYF.

The chain couples TRBV7-3 to TRBJ2-2; D unresolved. The V end lost 2 bases, the J end lost 1 base, and 11 bases lay between the germline ends. CDR1 is SGHTA, CDR2 FQGTGA, per germline. The CDR3 covers 16 residues. The CDR3 loop is CASSLPAEQNTGELFF. In DNA, the CDR3 is TGTGCCAGCAGCTTACCCGCCGAGCAGAACACCGGGGAGCTGTTTTTT.

This rearrangement joins TRBV4-3 to TRBJ1-6, with no clear D. The CDR3 totals 14 residues. CDR1 and CDR2 from the germline V gene are LGHNA and YSLEER. The ends were cut back, 1 base at V and 4 bases at J, with 5 bases in the middle. The CDR3 DNA reads TGCGCCAGCAGCCAAGCGGTTTATAATTCACCCCTCCACTTT. This sequence encodes CASSQAVYNSPLHF.

This chain connects TRBV4-2 to TRBJ2-2; the D gene is possibly TRBD1 (5 bases). CDR1 is LGHNA, CDR2 YNFKEQ, per germline. V shed 3 bases and J shed 3 bases, with 11 bases lying between them. This CDR3 contains 15 residues. The CDR3 coding sequence is TGTGCCAGCAGCCAGCCACAGGATTACACCGGGGAGCTGTTTTTT. Its translation is CASSQPQDYTGELFF.

The chain carries TRBV25-1 and TRBJ2-1, with D maybe TRBD1 (6 bases). CDR1 is MGHDK and CDR2 is SYGVNS in the germline V gene. The CDR3 loop spans 15 amino acids. V lost 10 bases to trimming and J lost 3 bases, with 19 bases between them. This CDR3 reads CATLRDTLGYNEQFF. The CDR3 DNA reads as TGTGCCACCCTCCGGGACACCCTTGGCTACAATGAGCAGTTCTTC.

The chain recombines TRBV6-1 with TRBJ2-3, with D possibly being TRBD1 (6 bases). This CDR3 is 16 amino acids long. Germline V lookup: CDR1 MNHNS, CDR2 SASEGT. Trimming cost V 4 bases and J 2 bases, with 16 bases left between them. The CDR3 DNA reads as TGTGCCAGCAGTGTTCCCCCCGGACAGATCACAGATACGCAGTATTTT. It yields the protein CASSVPPGQITDTQYF.

Only a few counts were recorded for this clonotype. The genes are TRBV20-1 and TRBJ2-7, with TRBD2 identical over 8 bases. Germline lookup yields CDR1 DFQATT and CDR2 SNEGSKA (reference sequence). The CDR3 spans 13 residues. V shed 5 bases, J shed 2 bases, and the junction held 5 bases outside the gene matches. This CDR3 reads CSAEGRGAYEQYF. In DNA form, the CDR3 reads TGCAGTGCTGAGGGGCGGGGGGCCTACGAGCAGTACTTC.

A few counts support this clonotype. The gene calls are TRBV23-1 and TRBJ2-4; the D call may be TRBD1 or TRBD2 (5 bases each). TRBV23-1 is noted as an ORF with a role that remains uncertain. V shed 5 bases and J shed 3 bases, with 17 bases lying between them. This CDR3 region has 16 residues. CDR3 loop: CASSRRAGTRKNIQYF. Here the CDR3 DNA reads TGCGCCAGCAGTAGAAGGGCAGGGACCCGCAAAAACATTCAGTACTTC.

The J gene is TRBJ2-1, the V gene TRBV7-3; D call uncertain. V gave up 1 base and J gave up 1 base, with 5 bases separating them. From germline, CDR1 is SGHTA and CDR2 FQGTGA. This CDR3 region has 14 residues. CDR3 loop: CASSLNPSYNEQFF. The CDR3 coding sequence is TGTGCCAGCAGCTTAAATCCGTCCTACAATGAGCAGTTCTTC.

The chain is built from TRBV4-1 and TRBJ1-4; TRBD1 matches at 7 bases. V lost 1 base, J lost 0 bases, and 8 bases stayed unmatched. Germline CDR1 MGHRA, CDR2 YSYEKL. The CDR3 is 18 amino acids. CDR3 in DNA: TGCGCCAGCAGCCAAGTTAAAGGGGGCCTGGCAACTAATGAAAAACTGTTTTTT. It is translated as CASSQVKGGLATNEKLFF.

The gene calls are TRBV12-3 or TRBV12-4 and TRBJ1-3; D uncertain. The V and J ends lost 6 bases and 0 bases respectively, with 15 bases between them. This CDR3 comprises 16 residues. In nucleotides, the CDR3 is TGTGCCAGCAGGCAAGACGGACGGTTCTCTGGAAACACCATATATTTT. It yields the protein CASRQDGRFSGNTIYF.

This clonotype was seen more than once but under ten times. V is TRBV20-1 and J is TRBJ2-3; D perhaps matches TRBD2 (6 bases). Trimming cost V 5 bases and J 2 bases, with 14 bases left between them. This CDR3 is built from 14 residues. Germline V lookup: CDR1 DFQATT, CDR2 SNEGSKA (reference sequence). CDR3: CSAGPPGVTDTQYF. For the CDR3, the DNA is TGCAGTGCTGGCCCACCGGGGGTCACAGATACGCAGTATTTT.

The V call is TRBV7-6, the J call TRBJ2-2; D perhaps matches TRBD1 (5 bases). CDR1 is SGHVS and CDR2 is FNYEAQ in the germline V gene. V shed 5 bases and J shed 6 bases, with 10 bases lying between them. This CDR3 comprises 13 residues. The CDR3 DNA reads TGTGCCAGCAGCACCCTAGGGGCCGGGGAGCTGTTTTTT. This encodes CASSTLGAGELFF.

The V call is TRBV9, the J call TRBJ2-1; TRBD1 is a possible D gene (5 bases). V was cut by 3 bases and J by 3 bases, with 13 bases left in between. This CDR3 is built from 15 residues. The V gene's germline CDR1 is SGDLS and CDR2 YYNGEE. The CDR3 here is CASSATAESYNEQFF. As DNA, the CDR3 is TGTGCCAGCAGCGCGACAGCTGAAAGCTACAATGAGCAGTTCTTC.

This chain uses TRBV28 with TRBJ2-3; possibly TRBD1 or TRBD2 for D (5 bases each). Trimming took 3 bases from V and 5 from J, leaving 15 bases between them. CDR3 length: 15 residues. From germline, CDR1 is MDHEN and CDR2 SYDVKM. CDR3 sequence: CASSFFRGGGDTQYF. CDR3 nucleotides: TGTGCCAGCAGTTTCTTTCGGGGCGGTGGAGATACGCAGTATTTT.

This clonotype was seen repeatedly, ten times or more. The chain uses TRBV5-1 and TRBJ2-7, with 9 bases fitting TRBD1. Germline values: CDR1 SGHRS, CDR2 YFSETQ. V gave up 4 bases and J gave up 6 bases; unmatched junction bases: 2. The CDR3 covers 12 residues. CDR3 region: CASSETGGEQYV. The DNA of the CDR3 is TGCGCCAGCAGCGAGACAGGGGGCGAGCAGTACGTC.

This clonotype appeared many times. The chain links TRBV12-3 or TRBV12-4 to TRBJ2-3; 8 positions agree with TRBD2. Germline trimming cut 8 bases from V and 5 bases from J; bases unmatched to any gene: 3. The CDR3 is 12 residues long. CDR3 in DNA: TGTGCCAGCTACGCGGGGGGAGATACGCAGTATTTT. Translation gives CASYAGGDTQYF.

This clonotype showed up many times. The V call is TRBV14, the J call TRBJ2-1; 11 bases are a match to TRBD2. This CDR3 contains 19 residues. V lost 5 bases to trimming and J lost 10 bases; unmatched junction nucleotides: 22. Germline CDR1 is SGHDN and CDR2 is FVKESK. This CDR3 is CASSLSPGLAVPLNVEQFF. In DNA, the CDR3 is TGTGCCAGCAGCTTATCCCCGGGACTAGCGGTCCCCCTCAATGTGGAGCAGTTCTTC.

This clonotype was counted a few times. The chain recombines TRBV4-3 with TRBJ1-4; unclear D gene. Looked up from germline, CDR1 is LGHNA and CDR2 is YSLEER. The CDR3 is made up of 13 amino acids. V was trimmed by 0 bases and J by 8 bases, leaving 7 bases between them. CDR3: CASSQEMYEKLFF. The CDR3 DNA is TGCGCCAGCAGCCAAGAGATGTACGAAAAACTGTTTTTT.

This clonotype has a handful of counts. The chain employs TRBV5-1 and TRBJ1-2; D gene ambiguous. The germline gives CDR1 SGHRS, CDR2 YFSETQ. The CDR3 is 12 amino acids. The germline V and J ends were trimmed by 3 bases and 6 bases, with 9 bases remaining between them. The chain's CDR3 is CASSSQSNGYTF. The DNA for the CDR3 is TGCGCCAGCAGCTCCCAATCAAATGGCTACACCTTC. Filled out from reference TRBV5-1 and TRBJ1-2, the complete variable domain reads KAGVTQTPRYLIKTRGQQVTLSCSPISGHRSVSWYQQTPGQGLQFLFEYFSETQRNKGNFPGRFSGRQFSNSRSEMNVSTLELGDSALYLCASSSQSNGYTFGSGTRLTVV.

This chain uses TRBV11-2 with TRBJ1-5; no clear D. The CDR3 spans 13 residues. Deletions cut 1 base from V and 5 bases from J, with 6 bases between. CDR1 and CDR2 (germline): SGHAT, FQNNGV. The CDR3 sequence: CASSLATDQPQHF. CDR3 coding DNA: TGTGCCAGCAGCTTAGCTACAGATCAGCCCCAGCATTTT. Full variable domain (remainder filled in from reference TRBV11-2 and TRBJ1-5): EAGVAQSPRYKIIEKRQSVAFWCNPISGHATLYWYQQILGQGPKLLIQFQNNGVVDDSQLPKDRFSAERLKGVDSTLKIQPAKLEDSAVYLCASSLATDQPQHFGDGTRLSIL.

The CDR3 protein is CASSSPVYEQYF. In nucleotides, the CDR3 is TGTGCCAGCAGTTCCCCCGTCTACGAGCAGTACTTC. The J gene is TRBJ2-7, the V gene TRBV11-2; unclear D gene. V lost 6 bases and J lost 3, with 9 bases in between. The CDR3 is made up of 12 amino acids. Germline values: CDR1 SGHAT, CDR2 FQNNGV.

This clonotype was counted at least ten times. The chain employs TRBV20-1 and TRBJ2-7, with 8 bases matching TRBD1. This CDR3 has 12 amino acids. The V gene's germline CDR1 is DFQATT and CDR2 SNEGSKA (reference sequence). J gave up 3 bases and V 6 bases, and 4 bases lay outside the gene matches. CDR3 DNA sequence: TGCAGTGCCACAGACAGGGGCTACGAGCAGTACTTC. Translating it yields CSATDRGYEQYF.

The J gene is TRBJ2-7, the V gene TRBV5-1, with 8 nucleotides matching TRBD2. V lost 4 bases to trimming and J lost 0 bases; unmatched junction nucleotides: 3. Germline V gene data show CDR1 as SGHRS and CDR2 as YFSETQ. The CDR3 is made up of 14 amino acids. In DNA form, the CDR3 reads TGCGCCAGCAGCCACGGGAGGGCCTCCTACGAGCAGTACTTC. Translation gives CASSHGRASYEQYF.

The chain has TRBV6-5 and TRBJ1-1, with no clear D. This CDR3 comprises 14 residues. The V gene lost 0 bases and the J gene lost 3 bases, with 8 bases spanning the gap. Germline lookup yields CDR1 MNHEY and CDR2 SVGAGI. The CDR3 sequence: CASSYSWADTEAFF. In DNA form, the CDR3 reads TGTGCCAGCAGTTACTCGTGGGCGGACACTGAAGCTTTCTTT.

V and J are TRBV28 and TRBJ2-2, with 11 bases lining up with TRBD1. Germline loops: CDR1 MDHEN, CDR2 SYDVKM. The V gene end was trimmed by 6 bases and the J gene end by 5 bases; junction bases not matched to a gene: 17. The length of the CDR3 is 19 residues. CDR3 sequence: CASRPGQGVKLAWTGELFF. The CDR3 DNA is TGTGCCAGCAGGCCGGGACAGGGGGTTAAGCTAGCTTGGACCGGGGAGCTGTTTTTT.

The rearrangement links TRBV3-1 to TRBJ1-6; D remains unclear. The CDR3 contains 13 residues. Germline-derived CDR1 and CDR2 are LGHDT and YNNKEL (reference sequence). V lost 1 base and J 12 bases, leaving 10 bases between the germline ends. The CDR3 reads CASSQGRRQPLHF. The CDR3 coding sequence is TGTGCCAGCAGCCAAGGCCGCCGGCAACCCCTCCACTTT. The whole variable domain, filled in from reference TRBV3-1 and TRBJ1-6, reads DTAVSQTPKYLVTQMGNDKSIKCEQNLGHDTMYWYKQDSKKFLKIMFSYNNKELIINETVPNRFSPKSPDKAHLNLHINSLELGDSAVYFCASSQGRRQPLHFGNGTRLTVT.